The clone carrying this TCR beta chain was seen at least ten times. Its matching antigen is unknown. This entry comes from a study of regulatory T cells in long-lasting Graves disease. Study results and limitations: Newly diagnosed patients had higher TCR diversity than persistent Graves' patients did.

Time point defined: newly diagnosed GD, antithyroid drugs for less than 3 months. The authors made the TCR library using RNA they extracted from PBMCs. Through Arm-PCR of CDR3 regions and iRepertoire HTBI primers, TCR beta libraries were built. One entry per CDR3 protein, called by TCRdb with MiXCR from the multiplex PCR reads. Of hundreds of thousands of distinct CDR3 sequences in the sample, roughly 12% were seen once. The CDR3 spans 13 residues. V lost 4 bases and J lost 2, with 8 bases in between. These data were also reused for a study on T cells in Graves' hyperthyroidism and ophthalmopathy. According to that study: Patients were excluded for uncontrolled infection, other autoimmune disease, pregnancy or lactation.

The receptor's source is a man aged 25-40 years with Graves disease. The J gene is TRBJ1-1, the V gene TRBV12-3 or TRBV12-4; D remains ambiguous. Sample: peripheral blood mononuclear cells (PBMCs), taken at new diagnosis, from a patient treated with antithyroid drugs. CDR3 sequence: CASSWGDNTEAFF. CDR3 in DNA: TGTGCCAGCAGTTGGGGAGATAACACTGAAGCTTTCTTT.